The 17 T cell receptor beta chains below were found in one sample sequenced in a study of cytomegalovirus exposure and HLA in healthy donors. A multiplex PCR was run with 60 Vbeta primers and 13 Jbeta primers. The table came from immunoSEQ multiplex PCR; TCRdb's copy has only in-frame clones and leaves some out. The sample shows roughly 200,000 clones, over 80% of them seen only once. Specimen: PBMCs. The receptors shown here come from a boy between 2 and 10 years old in good health and CMV-seronegative.

The chain combines TRBV30 with TRBJ1-1; 12 bases are a match to TRBD1. Unmatched junction bases numbered 2, after V lost 1 base and J lost 5 bases. Looked up from germline, CDR1 is GTSNPN and CDR2 is SVGIG (reference sequence). The CDR3 is 14 residues long. The CDR3 region is CAWSAGQGATEAFF. The CDR3 DNA reads as TGTGCCTGGAGTGCGGGACAGGGGGCAACTGAAGCTTTCTTT.

This clone has only a few counts. The chain uses TRBV2 and TRBJ2-7; weak D call: TRBD1 (5 bases). Germline CDR1 is SNHLY and CDR2 is FYNNEI. The CDR3 loop spans 12 amino acids. V dropped 6 bases and J dropped 5 bases, with 11 bases sitting between them. The CDR3 DNA reads as TGTGCCAGCAGGACAACAGGCCACGAGCAGTACTTC. Its protein is CASRTTGHEQYF.

The CDR3 DNA is TGTGCCAGCAGCCCTTGGACAGGGGTGTACGAGCAGTACTTC. It translates to CASSPWTGVYEQYF. The V gene is TRBV9, the J gene TRBJ2-7; 9 bases fit TRBD1. The ends lost 4 bases at V and 4 bases at J; junction bases unmatched: 6. Germline loops: CDR1 SGDLS, CDR2 YYNGEE. CDR3 length equals 14 residues. The full variable domain, its missing parts supplied by reference TRBV9 and TRBJ2-7, is DSGVTQTPKHLITATGQRVTLRCSPRSGDLSVYWYQQSLDQGLQFLIQYYNGEERAKGNILERFSAQQFPDLHSELNLSSLELGDSALYFCASSPWTGVYEQYFGPGTRLTVT.

The sample holds one count of this clone. The chain has TRBV18 and TRBJ2-3; 10 nucleotides line up with TRBD2. With V trimmed by 2 bases and J by 5 bases, 7 bases remained unmatched. Germline assignment: CDR1 KGHSH and CDR2 LQKENI. The CDR3 has 16 residues. CDR3 region: CASSPSLAGEVDTQYF. In DNA, the CDR3 is TGTGCCAGCTCACCATCCCTAGCGGGAGAGGTAGATACGCAGTATTTT.

This rearrangement joins TRBV9 to TRBJ2-5, with D uncertain. Trimming removed 0 bases from V and 4 bases from J, with 16 bases in between. The length of the CDR3 is 16 residues. Per germline, CDR1 SGDLS and CDR2 YYNGEE. The CDR3 DNA reads as TGTGCCAGCAGCGTAGGGTCTAGTCTGGGTCGAGAGACCCAGTACTTC. It specifies CASSVGSSLGRETQYF.

The chain carries TRBV5-1 and TRBJ1-1; D not certain. V dropped 0 bases and J dropped 3 bases, with 18 bases sitting between them. There are 17 residues in the CDR3. The germline CDR1 and CDR2 sequences are SGHRS and YFSETQ. The CDR3 nucleotides read TGCGCCAGCAGCTTGGTGGTCGGCGGCGCGGGGTACACTGAAGCTTTCTTT. Encoded protein: CASSLVVGGAGYTEAFF.

The chain combines TRBV5-4 with TRBJ2-4, with D unresolved. V lost 3 bases, J lost 8 bases, and 6 bases lay in between. The germline V gene encodes CDR1 SGHNT and CDR2 YYREEE (reference sequence). This CDR3 has 11 amino acids. Here the CDR3 DNA reads TGTGCCAGCAGCTCGCGTGACATTCAGTACTTC. Translated, it gives CASSSRDIQYF. Full variable domain (missing parts from reference TRBV5-4 and TRBJ2-4): ETGVTQSPTHLIKTRGQQVTLRCSSQSGHNTVSWYQQALGQGPQFIFQYYREEENGRGNFPPRFSGLQFPNYSSELNVNALELDDSALYLCASSSRDIQYFGAGTRLSVL.

This clone came up a few times. The rearrangement joins TRBV7-6 to TRBJ1-1, with 7 bases lining up with TRBD1. There are 15 residues in the CDR3. V trimming: 5 bases; J trimming: 3 bases; junction bases outside the gene matches: 9. Per germline, CDR1 SGHVS and CDR2 FNYEAQ. CDR3: CASSSQQGSYTEAFF. In DNA, the CDR3 is TGTGCCAGCAGCAGCCAACAGGGGTCGTACACTGAAGCTTTCTTT.

This clone was detected only a few times. The chain is built from TRBV5-6 and TRBJ2-7, with D perhaps TRBD1 (5 bases). The CDR3 runs 14 residues. The germline CDR1 and CDR2 sequences are SGHDT and YYEEEE. V gave up 1 base and J gave up 1 base, with 9 bases separating them. The CDR3 DNA reads as TGTGCCAGCAGCTTGTTAGGGGTTTCCTACGAGCAGTACTTC. It is translated as CASSLLGVSYEQYF.

The chain joins TRBV6-1 to TRBJ1-2; D gene ambiguous. Germline CDR1 and CDR2: MNHNS and SASEGT. Between the trimmed V and J ends, which lost 3 bases and 4 bases, there was a span of 12 bases. The CDR3 is 14 residues long. The CDR3 DNA follows: TGTGCCAGCAGTGATCGGCGGTCGAGCTATGGCTACACCTTC. This encodes CASSDRRSSYGYTF.

The J gene is TRBJ2-7, the V gene TRBV5-1; the match to TRBD1 covers 9 bases. The CDR3 is made up of 13 amino acids. Germline values: CDR1 SGHRS, CDR2 YFSETQ. J lost 2 bases, V lost 4 bases, and 1 base had no gene match. CDR3 coding DNA: TGCGCCAGCAGCAGGGACAGGGCCTACGAGCAGTACTTC. It is translated as CASSRDRAYEQYF.

This chain links TRBV30 with TRBJ2-3; D not certain. CDR1 is GTSNPN, CDR2 SVGIG, per germline (reference sequence). The CDR3 has 14 residues. Trimming stripped 2 bases from V and 4 bases from J, with 13 bases between. This chain's CDR3 is CAWSSPLTADTQYF. DNA of the CDR3: TGTGCCTGGAGTTCCCCACTAACGGCAGATACGCAGTATTTT.

V usage is TRBV5-1 and J usage is TRBJ2-7; possible D gene TRBD2, 5 bases. The V end was cut by 0 bases, the J end by 7 bases, with 11 bases between. Germline CDR1 is SGHRS and CDR2 is YFSETQ. The CDR3 is 13 amino acids. The CDR3 DNA reads TGCGCCAGCAGCTTGGGTTCCGGGGATGAGCAGTACTTC. Its translation is CASSLGSGDEQYF.

In its sample, this clone was seen once. This sequence joins TRBV5-4 and TRBJ2-5; 7 nucleotides match TRBD1. With V trimmed by 4 bases and J by 4 bases, 4 bases remained unmatched. The germline gives CDR1 SGHNT, CDR2 YYREEE (reference sequence). The CDR3 length is 13 residues. The CDR3 loop is CASSLTGRETQYF. In nucleotides, the CDR3 is TGTGCCAGCAGCCTGACAGGGCGAGAGACCCAGTACTTC.

The gene calls are TRBV5-4 and TRBJ1-1; D not certain. CDR1 and CDR2 from the germline V gene are SGHNT and YYREEE (reference sequence). CDR3 length equals 14 residues. V lost 1 base and J lost 2, with 9 bases in between. In DNA form, the CDR3 reads TGTGCCAGCAGCTTGAGGGAGGGTAACACTGAAGCTTTCTTT. This sequence encodes CASSLREGNTEAFF.

The V call is TRBV6-6, the J call TRBJ2-5, with 8 bases lining up with TRBD1. The J call may be in error: the DNA end matches TRBJ2-7 better. The CDR3 extends over 14 amino acids. Per the germline V gene, CDR1 is MNHNY and CDR2 is SVGAGI (reference sequence). CDR3: CAVARGQVMSEQYF. In DNA, the CDR3 is TGTGCCGTTGCCCGGGGACAGGTGATGTCCGAGCAGTACTTC.

The J gene is TRBJ2-5, the V gene TRBV19; tentative D call: TRBD2 (5 bases). This CDR3 has 15 amino acids. Germline assignment: CDR1 LNHDA and CDR2 SQIVND (reference sequence). V lost 1 base and J lost 2, with 11 bases in between. The CDR3 region is CASSIGGQLQETQYF. The CDR3 DNA sequence: TGTGCCAGTAGTATAGGCGGGCAGTTGCAAGAGACCCAGTACTTC.